These 31 T cell receptor beta chains were sequenced from one sample in a study of early T cells in non-severe SARS-CoV-2 infection. TCRdb re-called the 5' RACE reads with MiXCR, one entry per CDR3 protein. The table lists 65,000 to 85,000 distinct CDR3 sequences, about 12% of them singletons. The source material was whole blood. These receptors all come from an adult who was a healthcare worker with PCR-confirmed SARS-CoV-2 infection or an uninfected control (not recorded which).

V usage is TRBV7-9 and J usage is TRBJ2-5; unclear D gene. The CDR3 loop spans 13 amino acids. The V end lost 5 bases, the J end lost 0 bases, and 7 bases lay between the germline ends. Germline V gives CDR1 SEHNR, CDR2 FQNEAQ (reference sequence). The CDR3 is CASSSPYQETQYF. The DNA of the CDR3 is TGTGCCAGCAGCAGTCCGTACCAAGAGACCCAGTACTTC.

This clonotype was found a few times. V gene TRBV2 combines with J gene TRBJ2-1, with a weak D call TRBD2 (5 bases). Deletions cut 0 bases from V and 5 bases from J, with 17 bases between. The CDR3 consists of 17 residues. Germline CDR1 SNHLY, CDR2 FYNNEI. CDR3 protein: CASSEAASRLHHNEQFF. CDR3 DNA: TGTGCCAGCAGTGAAGCCGCTTCTCGACTACACCACAATGAGCAGTTCTTC.

This clonotype came up many times. The chain couples TRBV4-1 to TRBJ2-5; D not resolved. The V gene lost 0 bases and the J gene lost 5 bases, with 10 bases spanning the gap. This CDR3 is 14 amino acids long. Per germline, CDR1 MGHRA and CDR2 YSYEKL. In DNA, the CDR3 is TGCGCCAGCAGCCAAGATGTGTCGAGTGAGACCCAGTACTTC. The encoded protein is CASSQDVSSETQYF.

This clonotype occurred a few times. The J gene is TRBJ2-3, the V gene TRBV29-1; D remains unclear. The CDR3 is made up of 10 amino acids. V lost 6 bases to trimming and J lost 11 bases, with 12 bases between them. The V gene's germline CDR1 is SQVTM and CDR2 ANQGSEA. CDR3 protein: CSVFEARQYF. The DNA for the CDR3 is TGCAGCGTCTTTGAGGCCAGGCAGTATTTT.

This clonotype was seen a handful of times. The J gene is TRBJ1-6, the V gene TRBV5-1, with D unresolved. CDR1 is SGHRS, CDR2 YFSETQ, per germline. This CDR3 comprises 16 residues. Between the trimmed V and J ends, which lost 1 base and 11 bases, there was a span of 19 bases. CDR3 residues: CASSLSPMGSMAPLHF. CDR3 nucleotide sequence: TGCGCCAGCAGCTTGAGCCCGATGGGGTCCATGGCACCCCTCCACTTT.

The chain couples TRBV6-1 to TRBJ1-2, with 10 bases identical to TRBD1. V was pared by 5 bases and J by 3 bases, with 12 bases of the junction left unmatched. This CDR3 comprises 17 residues. Germline V gives CDR1 MNHNS, CDR2 SASEGT. CDR3 loop: CASSPLTGGNTYYGYTF. The CDR3, as DNA: TGTGCCAGCAGTCCCCTGACAGGGGGCAATACTTACTATGGCTACACCTTC.

The rearrangement uses TRBV3-1 and TRBJ1-1; no definite D call. Germline assignment: CDR1 LGHDT and CDR2 YNNKEL (reference sequence). Trimming left V 7 bases short and J 4 bases short, with 13 bases between. The CDR3 consists of 13 residues. CDR3 sequence reads: CASTTLPGTEAFF. The CDR3 region has the DNA TGTGCCAGCACCACCTTACCTGGCACTGAAGCTTTCTTT.

This clonotype was seen ten or more times. The J gene is TRBJ2-1, the V gene TRBV21-1; the D call of TRBD1 is as the table states it, not checked on the DNA. TRBV21-1 is labeled a pseudogene. This CDR3 is 16 amino acids long. CDR3 sequence (DNA): TGTGCCAGCCTCGGGACACCTCAAATCATCTACAATGAGCAGTTCTTC. This translates into CASLGTPQIIYNEQFF.

This clonotype was recorded a few times. The genes are TRBV3-1 and TRBJ2-7, with 8 bases matching TRBD2. With 4 bases clipped from V and 2 bases from J, the junction kept 7 bases outside the gene matches. Germline-derived CDR1 and CDR2 are LGHDT and YNNKEL (reference sequence). This CDR3 region has 15 residues. CDR3 nucleotides: TGTGCCAGCAGCCCCTCCCAGCGGGGGACCTACGAGCAGTACTTC. Its protein product is CASSPSQRGTYEQYF.

This clonotype was detected a few times. The rearrangement uses TRBV2 and TRBJ1-5, with unresolved D. CDR3 length equals 13 residues. The germline CDR1 and CDR2 sequences are SNHLY and FYNNEI. V was shortened by 6 bases and J by 2 bases, with 8 bases between the two germline ends. This chain's CDR3 is CASRPGGNQPQHF. The DNA for the CDR3 is TGTGCCAGCAGGCCAGGTGGCAATCAGCCCCAGCATTTT.

The chain links TRBV6-1 to TRBJ2-3, with TRBD2 as a possible D gene (7 bases). Germline loops: CDR1 MNHNS, CDR2 SASEGT. V lost 6 bases and J lost 2, with 15 bases in between. This CDR3 comprises 15 residues. This CDR3 is CASRNPGGHTDTQYF. CDR3 sequence (DNA): TGTGCCAGCAGGAACCCGGGGGGCCACACAGATACGCAGTATTTT.

The chain recombines TRBV20-1 with TRBJ2-1; D may be TRBD2 (5 bases). V was cut by 1 base and J by 3 bases, with 7 bases left in between. Looked up from germline, CDR1 is DFQATT and CDR2 is SNEGSKA (reference sequence). The CDR3 contains 13 residues. As DNA, the CDR3 is TGCAGTGCTAGAGGAGGGTTCTACAATGAGCAGTTCTTC. The encoded protein is CSARGGFYNEQFF.

In its sample, this clonotype was seen a few times. The J gene is TRBJ2-7, the V gene TRBV29-1; D is unresolved. Trimming removed 0 bases at V and 6 bases at J, with 12 bases between. Germline V lookup: CDR1 SQVTM, CDR2 ANQGSEA. The CDR3 length is 13 residues. In DNA form, the CDR3 reads TGCAGCGTTGAAGACCAAGGGATCGGCGAGCAGTACTTC. Encoded protein: CSVEDQGIGEQYF.

The chain carries TRBV7-2 and TRBJ1-1; no definite D call. CDR1 is SGHTA and CDR2 is FQGNSA in the germline V gene. There are 13 residues in the CDR3. V was shortened by 2 bases and J by 6 bases, with 10 bases between the two germline ends. CDR3 sequence: CASSLQIESEAFF. The CDR3 DNA reads TGTGCCAGCAGCTTACAAATCGAGTCTGAAGCTTTCTTT.

This clonotype was seen a handful of times. The chain links TRBV5-1 to TRBJ2-7, with D possibly matching TRBD2 (5 bases). This CDR3 is 13 amino acids long. Germline lookup yields CDR1 SGHRS and CDR2 YFSETQ. V shed 3 bases and J shed 5 bases, with 12 bases lying between them. The CDR3 is CASSSLVGDEQYF. Written as DNA, the CDR3 is TGCGCCAGCAGCTCGTTGGTCGGGGACGAGCAGTACTTC. The full variable domain, in which reference TRBV5-1 and TRBJ2-7 provide the parts outside the CDR3, is KAGVTQTPRYLIKTRGQQVTLSCSPISGHRSVSWYQQTPGQGLQFLFEYFSETQRNKGNFPGRFSGRQFSNSRSEMNVSTLELGDSALYLCASSSLVGDEQYFGPGTRLTVT.

This clonotype was counted ten times or more. The gene calls are TRBV7-9 and TRBJ1-1; D is perhaps TRBD1 (6 bases). CDR3 length: 14 amino acids. Germline V CDR1 and CDR2: SEHNR, FQNEAQ (reference sequence). Trimming shortened V by 5 bases and J by 4 bases, and 14 bases separated the two germline ends. Written as DNA, the CDR3 is TGTGCCAGCAGCCTCTCGGGGGCGGGCACTGAAGCTTTCTTT. Translation: CASSLSGAGTEAFF.

Many counts were recorded for this clonotype. The chain recombines TRBV2 with TRBJ2-2; 11 bases line up with TRBD1. With 3 bases clipped from V and 7 bases from J, the junction kept 4 bases outside the gene matches. In germline, CDR1 is SNHLY, CDR2 FYNNEI. The CDR3 runs 15 residues. The CDR3 spells CASSDGQGAGGELFF. CDR3 DNA: TGTGCCAGCAGTGACGGACAGGGGGCTGGCGGGGAGCTGTTTTTT.

This clonotype came up a few times. The J gene is TRBJ1-6, the V gene TRBV18; no clear D. In germline, CDR1 is KGHSH, CDR2 LQKENI. The germline V and J ends were trimmed by 3 bases and 8 bases, with 8 bases remaining between them. The CDR3 contains 13 residues. CDR3 region: CASSPMQDSPLHF. The CDR3 DNA sequence: TGTGCCAGCTCACCCATGCAGGATTCACCCCTCCACTTT.

This clonotype has a count of ten or more. V usage is TRBV6-5 and J usage is TRBJ1-4, with D possibly being TRBD1 (6 bases). V lost 6 bases and J 0 bases, leaving 11 bases between the germline ends. The CDR3 runs 15 residues. In germline, CDR1 is MNHEY, CDR2 SVGAGI. The CDR3 DNA follows: TGTGCCAGCAGGCCTCAGGGGCCAACTAATGAAAAACTGTTTTTT. Translation: CASRPQGPTNEKLFF.

This chain joins TRBV12-3 or TRBV12-4 and TRBJ1-3; D remains ambiguous. V shed 7 bases and J shed 7 bases, with 8 bases lying between them. This CDR3 is built from 11 residues. CDR3 nucleotides: TGTGCCAGCACCCATGGGAACACCATATATTTT. Residues: CASTHGNTIYF.

The CDR3 bases are TGTGCCAGCAGCTTACAATTCGGGGAGCTGTTTTTT. This translates into CASSLQFGELFF. The rearrangement uses TRBV7-8 and TRBJ2-2; D not certain. The CDR3 has 12 amino acids. Between the trimmed V and J ends, which lost 2 bases and 7 bases, there was a span of 5 bases. The germline gives CDR1 SGHVS, CDR2 FQNEAQ.

This clonotype appeared many times. The CDR3 DNA follows: TGTGCCAGCAGCTTACCTTGGCGAAGGGGAAATGAGCAGTTCTTC. This gives the protein CASSLPWRRGNEQFF. The chain employs TRBV11-2 and TRBJ2-1, with D maybe TRBD1 (5 bases). CDR1 SGHAT and CDR2 FQNNGV come from the germline V gene. The length of the CDR3 is 15 residues. The V end lost 2 bases, the J end lost 7 bases, and 15 bases lay between the germline ends.

This clonotype turned up a few times. The rearrangement joins TRBV7-9 to TRBJ2-7; TRBD1 is a possible D gene (5 bases). The germline V gene encodes CDR1 SEHNR and CDR2 FQNEAQ (reference sequence). The CDR3 totals 15 residues. V was clipped by 2 bases and J by 3 bases, with 14 bases between them. CDR3 region: CASSLMGQPGYEQYF. The CDR3 DNA follows: TGTGCCAGCAGCTTAATGGGGCAGCCCGGCTACGAGCAGTACTTC.

Ten or more counts support this clonotype. The J gene is TRBJ2-5, the V gene TRBV7-9; D perhaps matches TRBD1 (6 bases). The CDR3 totals 14 residues. V gave up 5 bases and J gave up 0 bases, with 10 bases separating them. Germline V gene data show CDR1 as SEHNR and CDR2 as FQNEAQ (reference sequence). The CDR3 here is CASSPGQNQETQYF. As DNA, the CDR3 is TGTGCCAGCAGCCCAGGACAGAACCAAGAGACCCAGTACTTC.

This clonotype has ten or more counts. The chain carries TRBV14 and TRBJ2-7; D tentatively reads TRBD1 or TRBD2 (5 bases each). The CDR3 consists of 13 residues. The germline V gene has CDR1 SGHDN and CDR2 FVKESK. Trimming took 2 bases from V and 3 from J, leaving 8 bases between them. The CDR3, as DNA: TGTGCCAGCAGCCAATTGGGGGTCTACGAGCAGTACTTC. Amino acids: CASSQLGVYEQYF. The full variable domain, in which reference TRBV14 and TRBJ2-7 provide the parts outside the CDR3, is EAGVTQFPSHSVIEKGQTVTLRCDPISGHDNLYWYRRVMGKEIKFLLHFVKESKQDESGMPNNRFLAERTGGTYSTLKVQPAELEDSGVYFCASSQLGVYEQYFGPGTRLTVT.

V gene TRBV5-1 combines with J gene TRBJ1-3; D uncertain. The CDR3 length is 12 residues. CDR1 is SGHRS and CDR2 is YFSETQ in the germline V gene. Trimming stripped 5 bases from V and 1 base from J, with 4 bases between. DNA of the CDR3: TGCGCCAGCAGTGCTTCTGGAAACACCATATATTTT. This translates into CASSASGNTIYF.

This clonotype was seen a few times. The J gene is TRBJ2-7, the V gene TRBV12-3 or TRBV12-4, with D maybe TRBD2 (6 bases). V gave up 4 bases and J gave up 5 bases, with 12 bases separating them. CDR3 length: 13 residues. The CDR3 DNA sequence: TGTGCCAGCAGTTATGGACTAATCCACGAGCAGTACTTC. Its translation: CASSYGLIHEQYF.

The rearrangement links TRBV5-1 to TRBJ2-7; no clear D gene. The CDR3 is 14 amino acids. V lost 2 bases, J lost 2 bases, and 11 bases lay in between. Germline V gives CDR1 SGHRS, CDR2 YFSETQ. The CDR3 bases are TGCGCCAGCAGCTTAGACCTCGGCCCCTACGAGCAGTACTTC. It specifies CASSLDLGPYEQYF.

The chain uses TRBV6-2 or TRBV6-3 and TRBJ1-2; TRBD1 matches 7 bases. This CDR3 has 12 residues. Germline-derived CDR1 and CDR2 are MNHEY and SVGEGT. J lost 8 bases, V lost 5 bases, and 5 bases had no gene match. The CDR3 bases are TGTGCCAGCAGTGGGACAGTGGGCGGCTACACCTTC. Translated, it gives CASSGTVGGYTF.

The chain is built from TRBV10-3 and TRBJ1-1; D is undetermined. V was pared by 0 bases and J by 4 bases, with 21 bases between. Germline V gene sequence: CDR1 ENHRY, CDR2 SYGVKD. The CDR3 loop spans 18 amino acids. CDR3 bases: TGTGCCATCAGTGAGTCGCTCTCCATGACGGCTATGTCCACTGAAGCTTTCTTT. Translation: CAISESLSMTAMSTEAFF.

Only a few counts were recorded for this clonotype. The chain uses TRBV2 and TRBJ2-6; D unresolved. CDR3 size: 15 residues. Germline V CDR1 and CDR2: SNHLY, FYNNEI. V was trimmed by 5 bases and J by 1 base, leaving 9 bases between them. Written as DNA, the CDR3 is TGTGCCAGCAGTTATGACGGGTCTGGGGCCAACGTCCTGACTTTC. Translation: CASSYDGSGANVLTF.